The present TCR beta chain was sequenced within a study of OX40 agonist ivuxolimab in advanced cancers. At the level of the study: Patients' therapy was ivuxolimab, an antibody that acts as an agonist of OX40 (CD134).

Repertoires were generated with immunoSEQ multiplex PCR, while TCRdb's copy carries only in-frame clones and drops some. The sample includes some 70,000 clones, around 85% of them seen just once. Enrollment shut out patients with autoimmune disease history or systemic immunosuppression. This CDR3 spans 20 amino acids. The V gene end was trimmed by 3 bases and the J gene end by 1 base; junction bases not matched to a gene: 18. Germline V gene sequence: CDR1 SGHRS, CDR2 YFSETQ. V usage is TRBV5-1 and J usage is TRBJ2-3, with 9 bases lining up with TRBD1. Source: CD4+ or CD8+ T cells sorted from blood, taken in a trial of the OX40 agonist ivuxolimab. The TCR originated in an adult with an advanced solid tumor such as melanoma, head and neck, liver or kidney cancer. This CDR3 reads CASSSRPGQGKAGGTDTQYF. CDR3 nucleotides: TGCGCCAGCAGCTCCAGACCGGGACAGGGAAAAGCGGGTGGCACAGATACGCAGTATTTT. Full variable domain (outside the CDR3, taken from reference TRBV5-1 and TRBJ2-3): KAGVTQTPRYLIKTRGQQVTLSCSPISGHRSVSWYQQTPGQGLQFLFEYFSETQRNKGNFPGRFSGRQFSNSRSEMNVSTLELGDSALYLCASSSRPGQGKAGGTDTQYFGPGTRLTVL.